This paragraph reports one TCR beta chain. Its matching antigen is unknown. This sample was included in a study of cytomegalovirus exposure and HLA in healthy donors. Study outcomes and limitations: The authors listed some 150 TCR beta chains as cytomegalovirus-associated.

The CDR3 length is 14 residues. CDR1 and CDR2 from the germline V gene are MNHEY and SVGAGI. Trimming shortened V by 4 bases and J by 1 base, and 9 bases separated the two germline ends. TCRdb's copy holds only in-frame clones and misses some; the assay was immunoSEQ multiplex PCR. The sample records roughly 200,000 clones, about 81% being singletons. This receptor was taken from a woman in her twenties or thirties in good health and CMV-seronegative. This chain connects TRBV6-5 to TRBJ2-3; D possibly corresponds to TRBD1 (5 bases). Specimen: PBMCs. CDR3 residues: CASSSRGRTDTQYF. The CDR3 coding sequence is TGTGCCAGCAGTTCAAGGGGTCGCACAGATACGCAGTATTTT.